This T cell receptor (beta chain) is drawn from a study of monozygotic twins with cystic fibrosis. V lost 4 bases and J 7 bases, leaving 8 bases between the germline ends. CDR1 is MDHEN, CDR2 SYDVKM, per germline. The CDR3 runs 12 residues. Of note for this clone: Antigen: not known.

Overall study findings and caveats: Age, concordance and disease severity did not associate with shared CDR3 numbers. Unrelated CF individuals shared fewer identical clonotypes than monozygotic CF twins. Clonality was generally low (median approximately 0.0095), higher in the most severe patients. Co-twins had the most similar V usage for 13 of 16 pairs, J for 8.

Assay used: immunoSEQ multiplex PCR; TCRdb lists only in-frame clones, some missing. The sample shows about 14,000 clones, roughly 91% of them seen only once. The V call is TRBV28, the J call TRBJ2-1, with D unresolved. This clonotype was sampled from a girl between 2 and 10 years old with cystic fibrosis. The source material was blood. The CDR3 DNA reads TGTGCCAGCAGTTCGGTGCGGAATGAGCAGTTCTTC. Protein sequence: CASSSVRNEQFF. Complete variable domain (other parts from reference TRBV28 and TRBJ2-1): DVKVTQSSRYLVKRTGEKVFLECVQDMDHENMFWYRQDPGLGLRLIYFSYDVKMKEKGDIPEGYSVSREKKERFSLILESASTNQTSMYLCASSSVRNEQFFGPGTRLTVL.